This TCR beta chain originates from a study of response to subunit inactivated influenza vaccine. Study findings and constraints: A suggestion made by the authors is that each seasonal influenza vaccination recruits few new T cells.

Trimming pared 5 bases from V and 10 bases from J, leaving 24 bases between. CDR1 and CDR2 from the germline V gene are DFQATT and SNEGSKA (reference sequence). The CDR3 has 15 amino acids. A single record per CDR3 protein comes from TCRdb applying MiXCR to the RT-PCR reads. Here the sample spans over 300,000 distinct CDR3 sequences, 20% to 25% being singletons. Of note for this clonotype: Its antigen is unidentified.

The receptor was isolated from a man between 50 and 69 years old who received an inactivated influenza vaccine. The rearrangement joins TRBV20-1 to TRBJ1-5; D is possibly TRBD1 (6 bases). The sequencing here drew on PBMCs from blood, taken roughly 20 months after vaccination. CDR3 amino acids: CSAHGTQGRRGPQHF. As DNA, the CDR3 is TGCAGTGCTCATGGAACTCAGGGCCGCAGGGGACCCCAGCATTTT.